This T cell receptor beta chain was captured by sequencing in a study of CD8 T cells in Susac syndrome. A quantity of about 0.5 to 1 ug RNA underwent reverse transcription using random hexamers. TCRdb re-called the immunoSEQ multiplex PCR reads through MiXCR, storing one row per CDR3 protein. Counted here are some 120,000 distinct CDR3 sequences, approximately 94% occurring once; the ten biggest clones make up over 0.1%. Unmatched junction bases numbered 6, after V lost 1 base and J lost 8 bases. Germline V gene sequence: CDR1 MGHRA, CDR2 YSYEKL. CDR3 length: 14 amino acids. J is TRBJ1-2 and V is TRBV4-1; 8 bases line up with TRBD1. Sequenced sample: CD4+ T cells from PBMCs. The TCR originated in a human donor with multiple sclerosis. The CDR3 loop reads CASSQAGGQRGYTF. The CDR3 DNA sequence: TGCGCCAGCAGCCAAGCAGGGGGCCAGAGAGGCTACACCTTC.